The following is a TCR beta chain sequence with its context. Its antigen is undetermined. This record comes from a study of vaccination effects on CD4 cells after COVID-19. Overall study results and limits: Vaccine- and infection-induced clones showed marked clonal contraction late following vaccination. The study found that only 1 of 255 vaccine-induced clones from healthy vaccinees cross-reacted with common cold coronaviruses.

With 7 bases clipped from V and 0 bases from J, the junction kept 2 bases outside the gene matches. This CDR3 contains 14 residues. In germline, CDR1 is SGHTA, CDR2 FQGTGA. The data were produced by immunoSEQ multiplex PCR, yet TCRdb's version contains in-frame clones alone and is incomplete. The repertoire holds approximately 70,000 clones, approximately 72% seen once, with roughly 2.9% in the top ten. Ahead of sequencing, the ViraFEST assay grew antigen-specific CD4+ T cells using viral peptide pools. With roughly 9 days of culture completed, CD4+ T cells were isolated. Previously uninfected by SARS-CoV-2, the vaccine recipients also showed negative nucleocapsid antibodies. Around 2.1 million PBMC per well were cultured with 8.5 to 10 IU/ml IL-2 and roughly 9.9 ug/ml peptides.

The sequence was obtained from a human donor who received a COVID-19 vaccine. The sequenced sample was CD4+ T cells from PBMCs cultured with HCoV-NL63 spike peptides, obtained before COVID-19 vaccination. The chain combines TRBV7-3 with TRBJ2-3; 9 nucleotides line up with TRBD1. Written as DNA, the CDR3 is TGTGCCAGCAAACAGGGGGCGAGCACAGATACGCAGTATTTT. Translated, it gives CASKQGASTDTQYF.